This T cell receptor (beta chain) was captured by sequencing in a study of immune characterization of retroperitoneal liposarcoma. The CDR3 length is 13 residues. Germline V gene sequence: CDR1 SGHTA, CDR2 FQGTGA. V was shortened by 5 bases and J by 2 bases, with 9 bases between the two germline ends. Each CDR3 protein gets one entry after TCRdb re-called the PCR reads with MiXCR. This sample yields fewer than 7,500 distinct CDR3 sequences, of which around 28% are seen a single time; around two fifths belongs to the top ten. V usage is TRBV7-3 and J usage is TRBJ1-1; D remains unclear. The specimen was blood. The clonotype comes from a male donor with retroperitoneal liposarcoma. CDR3 nucleotides: TGTGCCAGCAGCCACGGAAGAAACACTGAAGCTTTCTTT. Translation gives CASSHGRNTEAFF.